These 25 T cell receptor beta chains were all obtained from the same sample, sequenced in a study of T cell responses to AZD1222 COVID-19 vaccine. The data were produced by immunoSEQ multiplex PCR, yet TCRdb's version contains in-frame clones alone and is incomplete. The sample lists about 150,000 clones, about nine tenths seen once, with approximately 17% in the top ten. Material: peripheral blood, obtained on day 0 of AZD1222 vaccination. These receptor sequences come from an adult in good health.

The chain joins TRBV2 to TRBJ1-1; 7 bases line up with TRBD1. J was trimmed by 0 bases and V by 5 bases; bases with no gene match: 9. CDR1 is SNHLY, CDR2 FYNNEI, per germline. This CDR3 contains 16 residues. This CDR3 is CASSPDRDIMNTEAFF. CDR3 DNA: TGTGCCAGCAGTCCCGACAGGGACATCATGAACACTGAAGCTTTCTTT.

The chain uses TRBV24-1 and TRBJ2-1; 8 bases agree with TRBD2. V was pared by 9 bases and J by 4 bases, with 4 bases of the junction left unmatched. Germline V gene data show CDR1 as KGHDR and CDR2 as SFDVKD. CDR3 length equals 13 residues. The CDR3 DNA sequence: TGTGCCACCGGGACTAGAGGGTACAATGAGCAGTTCTTC. This translates into CATGTRGYNEQFF.

V is TRBV11-2 and J is TRBJ1-1; no clear D. V shed 1 base and J shed 1 base, with 7 bases lying between them. Germline loops: CDR1 SGHAT, CDR2 FQNNGV. This CDR3 has 14 amino acids. Here the CDR3 reads CASSLVGPNTEAFF. The CDR3 nucleotides are TGTGCCAGCAGCTTAGTCGGCCCGAACACTGAAGCTTTCTTT. The full variable domain, its missing parts supplied by reference TRBV11-2 and TRBJ1-1, is EAGVAQSPRYKIIEKRQSVAFWCNPISGHATLYWYQQILGQGPKLLIQFQNNGVVDDSQLPKDRFSAERLKGVDSTLKIQPAKLEDSAVYLCASSLVGPNTEAFFGQGTRLTVV.

V and J are TRBV30 and TRBJ1-2; perhaps TRBD1 as D (5 bases). The length of the CDR3 is 14 residues. V was shortened by 0 bases and J by 8 bases, with 16 bases between the two germline ends. Per the germline V gene, CDR1 is GTSNPN and CDR2 is SVGIG (reference sequence). CDR3 sequence: CAWSVGLGLGGYTF. The CDR3 DNA follows: TGTGCCTGGAGTGTGGGCCTGGGGCTCGGCGGCTACACCTTC.

V and J are TRBV7-3 and TRBJ2-5, with D unresolved. V was cut by 2 bases and J by 4 bases, with 14 bases left in between. Germline V gene sequence: CDR1 SGHTA, CDR2 FQGTGA. This CDR3 is built from 15 residues. CDR3 amino acids: CASSLSLGSPETQYF. In DNA form, the CDR3 reads TGTGCCAGCAGCTTATCTTTGGGGTCCCCAGAGACCCAGTACTTC.

This chain uses TRBV30 with TRBJ2-1, with 9 bases fitting TRBD2. This CDR3 region has 15 residues. V lost 5 bases and J lost 0; bases outside the gene matches: 5. Germline CDR1 GTSNPN, CDR2 SVGIG (reference sequence). This CDR3 reads CAWGLSGGSYNEQFF. The CDR3 bases are TGTGCCTGGGGGCTTAGCGGGGGCTCCTACAATGAGCAGTTCTTC.

This chain connects TRBV9 to TRBJ1-2; TRBD1 matches 8 bases. The ends lost 3 bases at V and 3 bases at J; junction bases unmatched: 7. Germline V lookup: CDR1 SGDLS, CDR2 YYNGEE. The CDR3 runs to 15 residues. CDR3 bases: TGTGCCAGCAGCGCCTCGACAGGGGCGGACTATGGCTACACCTTC. Protein product: CASSASTGADYGYTF.

This clone has a single count. The rearrangement uses TRBV11-3 and TRBJ2-3; 11 bases match TRBD2. Germline lookup yields CDR1 SGHNT and CDR2 YENEEA. The CDR3 has 15 amino acids. J gave up 3 bases and V 6 bases, and 5 bases lay outside the gene matches. The DNA for the CDR3 is TGTGCCAGCAGACAGACTAGCGGGACAACAGATACGCAGTATTTT. Its protein product is CASRQTSGTTDTQYF.

This clone was counted once. The J gene is TRBJ2-3, the V gene TRBV3-1 (or the pseudogene TRBV3-2), with D possibly being TRBD2 (6 bases). CDR3 length equals 12 residues. The V and J ends lost 5 bases and 13 bases respectively, with 16 bases between them. Germline assignment: CDR1 LGHDT and CDR2 YNNKEL (reference sequence). DNA of the CDR3: TGTGCCAGCAGCTCCGGCGAGCGGGCGGAGTATTTT. Protein sequence: CASSSGERAEYF.

The chain uses TRBV27 and TRBJ1-5; no clear D. The germline V gene encodes CDR1 MNHEY and CDR2 SMNVEV (reference sequence). The V and J ends lost 4 bases and 6 bases respectively, with 13 bases between them. The CDR3 loop spans 14 amino acids. In nucleotides, the CDR3 is TGTGCCAGCAGTTCTGCGGGGTTGGGTCAGCCCCAGCATTTT. Translated, it gives CASSSAGLGQPQHF.

This clone came up once. CDR3 loop: CASSLTHTQWTGRSYEQYF. As DNA, the CDR3 is TGTGCCAGCAGCTTGACCCATACCCAGTGGACAGGGCGATCCTACGAGCAGTACTTC. The chain has TRBV7-2 and TRBJ2-7; 8 bases map to TRBD1. Per germline, CDR1 SGHTA and CDR2 FQGNSA. V was clipped by 3 bases and J by 1 base; unmatched bases: 17. The length of the CDR3 is 19 residues.

V usage is TRBV11-1 and J usage is TRBJ2-3, with TRBD2 matching over 8 bases. V trimming: 8 bases; J trimming: 0 bases; junction bases outside the gene matches: 7. Germline lookup yields CDR1 SGHAT and CDR2 FQDESV (reference sequence). The CDR3 covers 15 residues. CDR3 in amino acids: CASRGGSPSTDTQYF. The CDR3 bases are TGTGCCAGCCGGGGGGGCAGCCCTAGCACAGATACGCAGTATTTT.

The genes are TRBV6-2 or TRBV6-3 and TRBJ1-1, with 7 bases matching TRBD1. The CDR3 is made up of 19 amino acids. V was clipped by 4 bases and J by 0 bases; unmatched bases: 17. Germline V gene lookup returns CDR1 MNHEY and CDR2 SVGEGT. The CDR3 nucleotides read TGTGCCAGCAGTTCGACGGGGGACAGCGGACTGTTGTTGAACACTGAAGCTTTCTTT. The encoded protein is CASSSTGDSGLLLNTEAFF.

The gene calls are TRBV19 and TRBJ1-5; D uncertain. Trimming cost V 3 bases and J 2 bases, with 11 bases left between them. Germline assignment: CDR1 LNHDA and CDR2 SQIVND (reference sequence). The CDR3 length is 15 residues. This CDR3 is CASSITRQGNQPQHF. In DNA, the CDR3 is TGTGCCAGTAGTATCACCCGGCAGGGCAATCAGCCCCAGCATTTT.

The rearrangement uses TRBV5-1 and TRBJ2-1; D possibly matches TRBD1 or TRBD2 (5 bases each). V was shortened by 4 bases and J by 2 bases, with 13 bases between the two germline ends. This CDR3 is 15 amino acids long. Per germline, CDR1 SGHRS and CDR2 YFSETQ. The CDR3 here is CASSQGGDPYNEQFF. Here the CDR3 DNA reads TGCGCCAGCAGCCAGGGTGGGGACCCCTACAATGAGCAGTTCTTC.

The chain carries TRBV29-1 and TRBJ2-4; D unclear. Germline V CDR1 and CDR2: SQVTM, ANQGSEA. V gave up 7 bases and J gave up 3 bases, with 13 bases separating them. This CDR3 spans 13 amino acids. Here the CDR3 reads CSASDWGKNIQYF. For the CDR3, the DNA is TGCAGCGCCTCTGATTGGGGCAAAAACATTCAGTACTTC.

This clone was counted only a few times. The J gene is TRBJ2-7, the V gene TRBV2; no clear D. V was shortened by 5 bases and J by 0 bases, with 8 bases between the two germline ends. From germline, CDR1 is SNHLY and CDR2 FYNNEI. CDR3 length: 13 amino acids. The CDR3 reads CASSTESSYEQYF. CDR3 nucleotide sequence: TGTGCCAGCAGTACAGAGTCCTCCTACGAGCAGTACTTC.

The chain combines TRBV5-6 with TRBJ1-2, with D unresolved. Deletions cut 0 bases from V and 2 bases from J, with 8 bases between. This CDR3 spans 14 amino acids. In germline, CDR1 is SGHDT, CDR2 YYEEEE. CDR3 sequence reads: CASSLDRLNYGYTF. CDR3 nucleotide sequence: TGTGCCAGCAGCTTGGACAGACTAAACTATGGCTACACCTTC.

This sequence joins TRBV27 and TRBJ2-1, with unresolved D. With 6 bases removed from V and 8 bases from J, the gap between germline ends came to 23 bases. The CDR3 runs 16 residues. From germline, CDR1 is MNHEY and CDR2 SMNVEV (reference sequence). This CDR3 is CASSQVAPVGLHEQFF. The CDR3 DNA reads TGTGCCAGCAGCCAAGTTGCCCCGGTAGGGCTCCATGAGCAGTTCTTC.

V gene TRBV2 combines with J gene TRBJ2-7, with TRBD2 matching 7 bases. This CDR3 is built from 13 residues. V lost 7 bases, J lost 0 bases, and 3 bases stayed unmatched. CDR1 is SNHLY and CDR2 is FYNNEI in the germline V gene. The CDR3 spells CASTLADSYEQYF. The DNA of the CDR3 is TGTGCCAGCACCCTAGCGGACTCCTACGAGCAGTACTTC.

CDR3 DNA sequence: TGTGCCAGCAGCGTAGGTCTCGCAGGGAACCACGAGCAGTACTTC. Its protein product is CASSVGLAGNHEQYF. The chain recombines TRBV9 with TRBJ2-7; D is perhaps TRBD1 (5 bases). This CDR3 region has 15 residues. Trimming removed 0 bases at V and 5 bases at J, with 15 bases between. Germline CDR1 is SGDLS and CDR2 is YYNGEE. Full variable domain (missing parts from reference TRBV9 and TRBJ2-7): DSGVTQTPKHLITATGQRVTLRCSPRSGDLSVYWYQQSLDQGLQFLIQYYNGEERAKGNILERFSAQQFPDLHSELNLSSLELGDSALYFCASSVGLAGNHEQYFGPGTRLTVT.

The chain employs TRBV10-3 and TRBJ2-3; 10 bases align to TRBD2. In germline, CDR1 is ENHRY, CDR2 SYGVKD. The CDR3 is made up of 16 amino acids. The V segment lost 7 bases and the J segment 4 bases; nucleotides outside the gene matches: 11. CDR3 residues: CAIKRDIAGGPDTQYF. CDR3 sequence (DNA): TGTGCCATCAAACGCGACATAGCGGGGGGCCCAGATACGCAGTATTTT.

V gene TRBV15 combines with J gene TRBJ2-3; 8 positions agree with TRBD2. Germline V CDR1 and CDR2: LNHNV, YYDKDF (reference sequence). J gave up 6 bases and V 5 bases, and 4 bases lay outside the gene matches. CDR3 size: 13 residues. The CDR3 DNA sequence: TGTGCCACCAGCCGGGGGGGCAGGGATACGCAGTATTTT. Amino acid sequence: CATSRGGRDTQYF.

This clone was detected once. The chain joins TRBV5-6 to TRBJ2-1; D is possibly TRBD1 (5 bases). CDR1 and CDR2 (germline): SGHDT, YYEEEE. The V and J ends lost 4 bases and 0 bases respectively, with 11 bases between them. The CDR3 consists of 15 residues. This CDR3 reads CASSIGQSSYNEQFF. The DNA for the CDR3 is TGTGCCAGCAGCATTGGACAAAGCTCCTACAATGAGCAGTTCTTC.

This chain joins TRBV20-1 and TRBJ2-5; tentatively, D is TRBD2 (6 bases). This CDR3 spans 11 amino acids. CDR1 is DFQATT and CDR2 is SNEGSKA in the germline V gene (reference sequence). Trimming removed 1 base at V and 7 bases at J, with 7 bases between. The CDR3: CSARVGGTQYF. For the CDR3, the DNA is TGCAGTGCTAGAGTGGGGGGGACCCAGTACTTC.